This passage covers 9 T cell receptor beta chains from one sample sequenced in a study of cytomegalovirus exposure and HLA in healthy donors. 60 Vbeta and 13 Jbeta primers were used in PCR. Sequencing was performed with immunoSEQ multiplex PCR; in TCRdb, only in-frame clones are kept and a portion is missing. In all, the sample yields around 210,000 clones. Specimen: PBMCs. These receptors were obtained from a woman younger than 45 in good health and CMV-seropositive.

The chain has TRBV6-4 and TRBJ1-2; D is unresolved. V gave up 6 bases and J gave up 2 bases, with 4 bases separating them. Germline loops: CDR1 MRHNA, CDR2 SNTAGT. The CDR3 covers 11 residues. CDR3 protein: CASSGNYGYTF. CDR3 nucleotide sequence: TGTGCCAGCAGCGGGAACTATGGCTACACCTTC.

This chain uses TRBV5-6 with TRBJ2-1; D is possibly TRBD2 (6 bases). Trimming left V 3 bases short and J 12 bases short, with 10 bases between. Germline V gene data show CDR1 as SGHDT and CDR2 as YYEEEE. The CDR3 is 11 amino acids. CDR3 sequence: CASSSGTLQFF. The CDR3, as DNA: TGTGCCAGCAGCTCCGGGACTCTGCAGTTCTTC.

V is TRBV6-1 and J is TRBJ1-2; TRBD1 agrees at 7 bases. With 4 bases clipped from V and 5 bases from J, the junction kept 10 bases outside the gene matches. CDR3 size: 15 residues. CDR1 is MNHNS and CDR2 is SASEGT in the germline V gene. As DNA, the CDR3 is TGTGCCAGCAGTGCCGGGACAGCCCAGGAGTATGGCTACACCTTC. Its translation: CASSAGTAQEYGYTF.

V usage is TRBV28 and J usage is TRBJ2-1, with 10 nucleotides matching TRBD2. With 6 bases clipped from V and 2 bases from J, the junction kept 10 bases outside the gene matches. Germline V CDR1 and CDR2: MDHEN, SYDVKM. The CDR3 covers 17 residues. CDR3 region: CASRQNPGTSAYNEQFF. The DNA for the CDR3 is TGTGCCAGCAGACAGAACCCCGGGACTAGCGCCTACAATGAGCAGTTCTTC. The variable domain in full, completed from reference TRBV28 and TRBJ2-1, reads DVKVTQSSRYLVKRTGEKVFLECVQDMDHENMFWYRQDPGLGLRLIYFSYDVKMKEKGDIPEGYSVSREKKERFSLILESASTNQTSMYLCASRQNPGTSAYNEQFFGPGTRLTVL.

This chain connects TRBV10-3 to TRBJ2-1, with D perhaps matching TRBD1 (5 bases). Trimming took off 0 bases at V and 2 bases at J, with 8 bases between the two ends. Germline CDR1 ENHRY, CDR2 SYGVKD. There are 15 residues in the CDR3. The CDR3 region has the DNA TGTGCCATCAGTGAGTCAACAGGTACCTACAATGAGCAGTTCTTC. Amino acid sequence: CAISESTGTYNEQFF.

The V call is TRBV29-1, the J call TRBJ2-3; weak D call: TRBD2 (7 bases). Germline CDR1 reads SQVTM; CDR2 reads ANQGSEA. V lost 4 bases, J lost 9 bases, and 23 bases lay in between. The length of the CDR3 is 15 residues. The DNA for the CDR3 is TGCAGCGTTGTTCTATGGGGGGGCGATTCCGAGACGCAGTATTTT. It is translated as CSVVLWGGDSETQYF.

This chain connects TRBV10-3 to TRBJ1-4; 10 bases match TRBD1. The CDR3 is 16 residues long. V was pared by 8 bases and J by 2 bases, with 8 bases of the junction left unmatched. Germline-derived CDR1 and CDR2 are ENHRY and SYGVKD. Here the CDR3 reads CAISWGQGSTNEKLFF. CDR3 bases: TGTGCCATCTCGTGGGGACAGGGGTCCACTAATGAAAAACTGTTTTTT.

This chain joins TRBV12-2 and TRBJ1-5; the table assigns TRBD1, which was not confirmed against the DNA. TRBV12-2 is described as a pseudogene. The CDR3 runs to 18 residues. This chain's CDR3 is CASRSGGRVRYSNQPQHF. The CDR3 region has the DNA TGTGCAAGTCGCTCTGGGGGCCGAGTGAGATATAGCAATCAGCCCCAGCATTTT.

V gene TRBV11-2 combines with J gene TRBJ2-1; TRBD2 aligns across 12 bases. Germline CDR1 and CDR2: SGHAT and FQNNGV. The CDR3 length is 16 residues. The trim removed 6 bases at V and 4 bases at J, leaving 7 bases unmatched. CDR3 protein: CASSLRLAGDYNEQFF. As DNA, the CDR3 is TGTGCCAGCAGTCTTAGACTAGCGGGAGATTACAATGAGCAGTTCTTC.